The 2 T cell receptor beta chains below were found in one sample sequenced in a study of tumor-infiltrating lymphocytes in primary liver carcinoma. A constant-region primer served to make TCR beta cDNA from roughly 540 ng total RNA. Slightly modified ARM-PCR, run as three nested multiplex PCR rounds, produced the TCR beta libraries. TRBV1-TRBV30 forward primers paired with a C-beta reverse primer drove the first two PCR rounds, approximately 11 cycles each. In TCRdb, the multiplex PCR reads were re-called with MiXCR into one record per CDR3 protein. Found here are 100,000 or so distinct CDR3 sequences, 55% to 80% of them singletons; the top ten hold less than 15%. The tissue used was unsorted bulk material of about 19-33 mg. RNA and DNA were co-extracted from it with the AllPrep DNA/RNA mini kit. The sequenced sample was liver tumor tissue from sampling region 2. As to subset: tumor region T2, inferior pole. All receptors come from a woman in her sixties or seventies with primary liver carcinoma and hepatitis B virus infection.

V is TRBV4-1 and J is TRBJ1-6, with D hard to call. V lost 1 base to trimming and J lost 7 bases, with 17 bases between them. From germline, CDR1 is MGHRA and CDR2 YSYEKL. The CDR3 is 17 residues long. The CDR3 protein is CASSQVSGGHSNSPLHF. The CDR3 coding sequence is TGCGCCAGCAGCCAAGTTAGTGGTGGGCATTCCAATTCACCCCTCCACTTT.

This clonotype appeared a few times. The chain has TRBV11-1 and TRBJ2-2; no reliable D call. The V end was cut by 9 bases, the J end by 3 bases, with 14 bases between. This CDR3 comprises 14 residues. CDR1 SGHAT and CDR2 FQDESV come from the germline V gene (reference sequence). The CDR3 loop reads CARRSSLDTGELFF. The CDR3 DNA is TGTGCCAGAAGGTCGAGCCTTGACACCGGGGAGCTGTTTTTT.